A single sample is the source of the 7 T cell receptor beta chains below, sequenced in a study of T cell changes during pregnancy in multiple sclerosis. This table comes from immunoSEQ multiplex PCR, and its TCRdb copy is limited to in-frame clones, with some not included. The table has some 30,000 clones, approximately 90% seen once. Sample: peripheral blood, taken in the first trimester of pregnancy. These receptors were collected from a female donor in good health, enrolled as a control in a pregnancy study.

J is TRBJ2-7 and V is TRBV5-6; TRBD2 matches 9 bases. Losses at the gene ends were 1 base for V and 4 bases for J; bases not matched to a gene: 6. This CDR3 is built from 15 residues. CDR1 is SGHDT, CDR2 YYEEEE, per germline. Here the CDR3 DNA reads TGTGCCAGCAGCTTGATGAGCGGGGGGTCGTACGAGCAGTACTTC. Protein sequence: CASSLMSGGSYEQYF.

The rearrangement joins TRBV5-1 to TRBJ2-1, with 8 bases identical to TRBD2. Per germline, CDR1 SGHRS and CDR2 YFSETQ. V trimming: 3 bases; J trimming: 7 bases; junction bases outside the gene matches: 6. CDR3 length: 14 residues. Here the CDR3 reads CASSSAGAGNEQFF. The CDR3 DNA reads as TGCGCCAGCAGCTCAGCGGGAGCGGGAAATGAGCAGTTCTTC.

The genes are TRBV9 and TRBJ2-3; the match to TRBD2 covers 11 bases. V was clipped by 4 bases and J by 0 bases; unmatched bases: 10. The germline V gene encodes CDR1 SGDLS and CDR2 YYNGEE. This CDR3 region has 18 residues. The CDR3 region has the DNA TGTGCCAGCAGCCCGACTAGGACTAGCGGGCCTAGCACAGATACGCAGTATTTT. The encoded protein is CASSPTRTSGPSTDTQYF.

This clone was seen once. The rearrangement links TRBV6-1 to TRBJ1-6; D gene ambiguous. The CDR3 has 15 amino acids. Germline assignment: CDR1 MNHNS and CDR2 SASEGT. V lost 4 bases and J 3 bases, leaving 10 bases between the germline ends. The CDR3 sequence is CASSGSGDYNSPLHF. CDR3 in DNA: TGTGCCAGCAGTGGTTCCGGGGACTATAATTCACCCCTCCACTTT.

This clone was seen once. The V gene is TRBV7-8, the J gene TRBJ1-4; 7 bases are a match to TRBD1. CDR1 is SGHVS and CDR2 is FQNEAQ in the germline V gene. V trimming: 1 base; J trimming: 7 bases; junction bases outside the gene matches: 6. The CDR3 consists of 15 residues. CDR3 in DNA: TGTGCCAGCAGCTTAGTCACAGGGGTGGTTGAAAAACTGTTTTTT. Protein product: CASSLVTGVVEKLFF.

This sequence joins TRBV2 and TRBJ1-1; 9 bases line up with TRBD1. CDR1 and CDR2 (germline): SNHLY, FYNNEI. This CDR3 spans 14 amino acids. V was clipped by 5 bases and J by 4 bases; unmatched bases: 5. This CDR3 reads CASSLQGAGTEAFF. CDR3 sequence (DNA): TGTGCCAGCAGTTTACAGGGGGCAGGCACTGAAGCTTTCTTT.

This clone was seen just once. The V call is TRBV7-9, the J call TRBJ1-1; D gene uncertain. The germline gives CDR1 SEHNR, CDR2 FQNEAQ (reference sequence). The CDR3 has 13 amino acids. V was trimmed by 5 bases and J by 1 base, leaving 8 bases between them. CDR3: CASSATWNTEAFF. The DNA of the CDR3 is TGTGCCAGCAGCGCCACTTGGAACACTGAAGCTTTCTTT.